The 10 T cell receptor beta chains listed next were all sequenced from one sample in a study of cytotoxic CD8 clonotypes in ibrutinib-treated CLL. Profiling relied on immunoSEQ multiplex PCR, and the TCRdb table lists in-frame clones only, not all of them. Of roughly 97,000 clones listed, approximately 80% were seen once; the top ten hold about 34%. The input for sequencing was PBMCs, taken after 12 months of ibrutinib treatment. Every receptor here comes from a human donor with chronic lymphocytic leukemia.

CDR3 residues: CASSQDGVYEQYF. The CDR3 coding sequence is TGTGCCAGCAGCCAAGATGGGGTCTACGAGCAGTACTTC. This sequence joins TRBV4-2 and TRBJ2-7; no definite D call. The CDR3 covers 13 residues. Germline values: CDR1 LGHNA, CDR2 YNFKEQ. Trimming removed 0 bases at V and 3 bases at J, with 6 bases between.

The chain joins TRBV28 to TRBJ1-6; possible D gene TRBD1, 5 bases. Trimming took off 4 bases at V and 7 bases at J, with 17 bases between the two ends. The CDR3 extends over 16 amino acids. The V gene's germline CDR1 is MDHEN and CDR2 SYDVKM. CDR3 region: CASSSSGTAGNSPLHF. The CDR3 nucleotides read TGTGCCAGCAGTTCCTCCGGGACCGCGGGGAATTCACCCCTCCACTTT. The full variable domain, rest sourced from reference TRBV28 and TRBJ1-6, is DVKVTQSSRYLVKRTGEKVFLECVQDMDHENMFWYRQDPGLGLRLIYFSYDVKMKEKGDIPEGYSVSREKKERFSLILESASTNQTSMYLCASSSSGTAGNSPLHFGNGTRLTVT.

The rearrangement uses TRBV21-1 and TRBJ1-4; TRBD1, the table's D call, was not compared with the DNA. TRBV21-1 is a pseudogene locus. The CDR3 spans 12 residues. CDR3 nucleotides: TGTCCGACACCCTCATACCATGAAAAACTGTTTTTT. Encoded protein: CPTPSYHEKLFF.

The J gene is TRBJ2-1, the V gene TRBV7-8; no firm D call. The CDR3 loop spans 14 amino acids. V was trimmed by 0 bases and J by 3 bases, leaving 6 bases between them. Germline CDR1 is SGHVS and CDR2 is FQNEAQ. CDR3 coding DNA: TGTGCCAGCAGCTTAGCGGAGATCTACAATGAGCAGTTCTTC. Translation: CASSLAEIYNEQFF. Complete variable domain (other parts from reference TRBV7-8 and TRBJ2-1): GAGVSQSPRYKVAKRGQDVALRCDPISGHVSLFWYQQALGQGPEFLTYFQNEAQLDKSGLPSDRFFAERPEGSVSTLKIQRTQQEDSAVYLCASSLAEIYNEQFFGPGTRLTVL.

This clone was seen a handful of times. The CDR3 DNA is TGTGCCAGCTCACCGGGGGATGCGGAGCAGTTCTTC. Translation: CASSPGDAEQFF. This sequence joins TRBV18 and TRBJ2-1; D tentatively reads TRBD1 or TRBD2 (5 bases each). Germline CDR1 reads KGHSH; CDR2 reads LQKENI. CDR3 size: 12 residues. V lost 3 bases to trimming and J lost 10 bases, with 10 bases between them. The full variable domain, completed using reference TRBV18 and TRBJ2-1, is NAGVMQNPRHLVRRRGQEARLRCSPMKGHSHVYWYRQLPEEGLKFMVYLQKENIIDESGMPKERFSAEFPKEGPSILRIQQVVRGDSAAYFCASSPGDAEQFFGPGTRLTVL.

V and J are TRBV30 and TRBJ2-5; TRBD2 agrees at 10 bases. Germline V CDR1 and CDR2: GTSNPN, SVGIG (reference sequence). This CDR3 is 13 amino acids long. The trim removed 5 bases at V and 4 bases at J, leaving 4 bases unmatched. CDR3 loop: CAWGLAVLETQYF. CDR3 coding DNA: TGTGCCTGGGGACTAGCGGTTTTAGAGACCCAGTACTTC.

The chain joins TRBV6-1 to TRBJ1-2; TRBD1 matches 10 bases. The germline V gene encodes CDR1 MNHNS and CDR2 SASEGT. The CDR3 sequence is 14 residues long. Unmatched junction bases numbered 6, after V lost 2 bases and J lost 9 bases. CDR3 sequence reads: CASSETGQGRSYTF. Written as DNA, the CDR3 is TGTGCCAGCAGTGAAACGGGACAGGGGCGTAGCTACACCTTC.

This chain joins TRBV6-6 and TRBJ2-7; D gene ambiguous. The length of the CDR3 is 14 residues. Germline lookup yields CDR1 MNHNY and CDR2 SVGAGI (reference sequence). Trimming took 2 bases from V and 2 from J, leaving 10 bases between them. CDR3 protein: CASSYLPYPYEQYF. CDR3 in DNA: TGTGCCAGCAGTTACCTACCTTACCCCTACGAGCAGTACTTC.

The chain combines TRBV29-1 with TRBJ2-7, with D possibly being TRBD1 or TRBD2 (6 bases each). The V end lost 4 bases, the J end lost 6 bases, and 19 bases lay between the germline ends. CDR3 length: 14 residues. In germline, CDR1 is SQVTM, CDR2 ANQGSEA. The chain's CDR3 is CSVGFAGGVFEQYF. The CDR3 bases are TGCAGCGTTGGATTTGCCGGGGGCGTCTTCGAGCAGTACTTC.

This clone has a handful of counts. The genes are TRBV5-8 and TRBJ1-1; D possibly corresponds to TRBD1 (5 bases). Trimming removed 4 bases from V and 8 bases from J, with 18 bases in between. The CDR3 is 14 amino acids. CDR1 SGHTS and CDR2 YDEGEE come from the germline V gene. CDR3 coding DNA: TGTGCCAGCAGCAGTTACCTTGGGGGACGGGAAGCTTTCTTT. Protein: CASSSYLGGREAFF. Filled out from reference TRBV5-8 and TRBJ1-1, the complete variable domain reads EAGVTQSPTHLIKTRGQQATLRCSPISGHTSVYWYQQALGLGLQFLLWYDEGEERNRGNFPPRFSGRQFPNYSSELNVNALELEDSALYLCASSSYLGGREAFFGQGTRLTVV.